This note documents a single TCR beta chain sequence. The data are from a study of blood T cell repertoires in COVID-19. Only in-frame clones appear in the TCRdb table, and some are missing; sequencing was by immunoSEQ multiplex PCR. The repertoire holds some 370,000 clones, with around 92% as singletons. This CDR3 is 16 amino acids long. V was cut by 0 bases and J by 2 bases, with 10 bases left in between. Germline CDR1 is MNHEY and CDR2 is SVGAGI. This TCR was recovered from a man aged 40-49 years with acute or convalescent COVID-19. This chain uses TRBV6-5 with TRBJ1-4; tentatively, D is TRBD1 (5 bases). The specimen sequenced was peripheral blood. CDR3 amino acids: CASSYSKGSTNEKLFF. DNA of the CDR3: TGTGCCAGCAGTTACTCGAAGGGGTCGACTAATGAAAAACTGTTTTTT.